The rows below give T cell receptor beta chains drawn from one sample of a study of blood T cell repertoires in COVID-19. The method was immunoSEQ multiplex PCR; TCRdb's version includes in-frame clones alone and lacks a portion of them. The data contain approximately 360,000 clones, around nine tenths of them singletons. The sample taken for sequencing was PBMCs or T cells enriched from blood (not recorded which). Source of these receptors: a woman aged 25 to 39 with acute COVID-19. CDR3s include the opening cysteine and the closing phenylalanine or tryptophan. A D gene is named only where the DNA matches it firmly. Clone size is stated in some rows and not others, as once, few, many or a class when expanded.

v_gene: TRBV5-6; abundance: once; d_gene: -; j_gene: TRBJ1-6; CDR3aa: CASSLRGYNSPLHF; CDR3nt: TGTGCCAGCAGCTTGCGGGGGTATAATTCACCCCTCCACTTT
v_gene: TRBV4-1; abundance: -; d_gene: -; j_gene: TRBJ2-7; CDR3aa: CASSQELGVSRYEQYF; CDR3nt: TGCGCCAGCAGCCAAGAATTAGGTGTATCGAGGTACGAGCAGTACTTC
v_gene: TRBV5-6; abundance: -; d_gene: TRBD2; j_gene: TRBJ2-1; CDR3aa: CASSVRWTGTINEQFF; CDR3nt: TGTGCCAGCAGCGTTCGATGGACCGGGACTATCAATGAGCAGTTCTTC
v_gene: TRBV7-8; abundance: -; d_gene: TRBD1; j_gene: TRBJ1-5; CDR3aa: CASGARGPEYSNQPQHF; CDR3nt: TGTGCCAGCGGGGCGAGGGGGCCTGAATATAGCAATCAGCCCCAGCATTTT
v_gene: TRBV27; abundance: -; d_gene: TRBD2; j_gene: TRBJ2-1; CDR3aa: CASTRSGGNYNEQFF; CDR3nt: TGTGCCAGCACCCGGAGCGGGGGGAACTACAATGAGCAGTTCTTC
v_gene: TRBV4-2; abundance: -; d_gene: -; j_gene: TRBJ2-5; CDR3aa: CASSPSGQETQYF; CDR3nt: TGTGCCAGCAGCCCAAGCGGCCAAGAGACCCAGTACTTC
v_gene: TRBV27; abundance: -; d_gene: TRBD1; j_gene: TRBJ2-1; CDR3aa: CASSLFRGPSNEQFF; CDR3nt: TGTGCCAGCAGTTTATTTAGGGGGCCATCCAATGAGCAGTTCTTC
v_gene: TRBV30; abundance: -; d_gene: -; j_gene: TRBJ2-1; CDR3aa: CAWNAGGSYNEQFF; CDR3nt: TGTGCCTGGAACGCAGGGGGGTCCTACAATGAGCAGTTCTTC
v_gene: TRBV19; abundance: -; d_gene: -; j_gene: TRBJ2-2; CDR3aa: CASRGQGNTGELFF; CDR3nt: TGTGCCAGTAGAGGCCAGGGGAACACCGGGGAGCTGTTTTTT
v_gene: TRBV4-2; abundance: few; d_gene: -; j_gene: TRBJ1-2; CDR3aa: CASSQDRTAMGYGYTF; CDR3nt: TGTGCCAGCAGCCAAGATCGCACAGCTATGGGCTATGGCTACACCTTC
v_gene: TRBV3-1/TRBV3-2; abundance: -; d_gene: TRBD1; j_gene: TRBJ1-2; CDR3aa: CASSRGTGDYGYTF; CDR3nt: TGTGCCAGCAGCCGCGGGACAGGGGACTATGGCTACACCTTC
v_gene: TRBV2; abundance: many; d_gene: -; j_gene: TRBJ1-1; CDR3aa: CASSERTEAFF; CDR3nt: TGTGCCAGCAGTGAAAGGACAGAAGCTTTCTTT
v_gene: TRBV12-3/TRBV12-4; abundance: -; d_gene: -; j_gene: TRBJ1-6; CDR3aa: CASSFVKMSPLHF; CDR3nt: TGTGCCAGCAGTTTTGTCAAAATGTCACCCCTCCACTTT